Below, 20 T cell receptor beta chains from the same sample are listed, as sequenced in a study of T cells after yellow fever vaccination. TCRdb re-analysed the 5' RACE reads in MiXCR, keeping a single row per CDR3 protein. The table records about 340,000 distinct CDR3 sequences, around 13% of them present only once. Sequenced here: CD4+ T cells sorted from PBMCs, sampled 15 days after the yellow fever booster vaccination. All receptors come from a man younger than 35 who received the YFV17D yellow fever vaccine.

This clonotype was seen ten or more times. This chain joins TRBV6-5 and TRBJ2-7, with 11 bases fitting TRBD2. With V trimmed by 2 bases and J by 0 bases, 6 bases remained unmatched. The germline CDR1 and CDR2 sequences are MNHEY and SVGAGI. This CDR3 spans 17 amino acids. The CDR3 reads CASSYTSGGSSSYEQYF. CDR3 DNA sequence: TGTGCCAGCAGTTACACTAGCGGGGGCTCTAGCTCCTACGAGCAGTACTTC.

This rearrangement joins TRBV9 to TRBJ2-1; 11 nucleotides agree with TRBD2. V was clipped by 2 bases and J by 9 bases; unmatched bases: 7. Germline V gene lookup returns CDR1 SGDLS and CDR2 YYNGEE. The CDR3 is made up of 15 amino acids. The DNA for the CDR3 is TGTGCCAGCAGCGTTAGCGGGGGGGCCCTTGGTGAGCAGTTCTTC. Translating gives CASSVSGGALGEQFF.

This clonotype was observed a handful of times. This chain connects TRBV12-3 or TRBV12-4 to TRBJ1-3; D gene ambiguous. The CDR3 loop spans 13 amino acids. The V end lost 6 bases, the J end lost 3 bases, and 9 bases lay between the germline ends. For the CDR3, the DNA is TGTGCCAGCAGCTCTAGCGATGGAAACACCATATATTTT. Translating it yields CASSSSDGNTIYF.

This clonotype was seen more than once but under ten times. The CDR3: CASSLIPMADEQFF. The CDR3 region has the DNA TGTGCCAGCAGCTTAATCCCGATGGCCGATGAGCAGTTCTTC. This chain connects TRBV7-2 to TRBJ2-1; D not certain. Between the trimmed V and J ends, which lost 2 bases and 8 bases, there was a span of 13 bases. Germline CDR1 SGHTA, CDR2 FQGNSA. This CDR3 is 14 amino acids long.

The gene calls are TRBV11-2 and TRBJ1-2; no clear D. There are 16 residues in the CDR3. Trimming left V 2 bases short and J 3 bases short, with 16 bases between. Germline V lookup: CDR1 SGHAT, CDR2 FQNNGV. The CDR3 DNA reads TGTGCCAGCAGCTTATTGAAGGCGGGCCAACACTATGGCTACACCTTC. Its protein product is CASSLLKAGQHYGYTF.

This clonotype has just a few counts. V is TRBV12-3 or TRBV12-4 and J is TRBJ2-3; no reliable D call. V was pared by 5 bases and J by 0 bases, with 18 bases between. This CDR3 is built from 17 residues. Here the CDR3 DNA reads TGTGCCAGCAGTGTTACCCCGGTAGCAGCTAGCACAGATACGCAGTATTTT. Translated, it gives CASSVTPVAASTDTQYF.

This clonotype was seen ten or more times. This sequence joins TRBV4-2 and TRBJ1-4, with D unresolved. CDR1 LGHNA and CDR2 YNFKEQ come from the germline V gene. The CDR3 runs to 12 residues. V was shortened by 0 bases and J by 12 bases, with 8 bases between the two germline ends. The CDR3: CASSQDGRELFF. For the CDR3, the DNA is TGTGCCAGCAGCCAAGATGGGCGGGAACTGTTTTTT.

CDR3 loop: CASGTGREQFF. The CDR3 DNA reads TGTGCCAGCGGGACGGGCAGGGAGCAGTTCTTC. The V gene is TRBV6-6, the J gene TRBJ2-1; D might be TRBD1 or TRBD2, each matching 5 bases. The germline V gene encodes CDR1 MNHNY and CDR2 SVGAGI (reference sequence). The V gene lost 8 bases and the J gene lost 10 bases, with 12 bases spanning the gap. This CDR3 region has 11 residues.

This chain connects TRBV6-1 to TRBJ1-4; 9 bases agree with TRBD1. The germline V gene encodes CDR1 MNHNS and CDR2 SASEGT. The CDR3 contains 15 residues. Trimming took 6 bases from V and 6 from J; bases not matched to a gene: 8. This chain's CDR3 is CASSAGRDRDEKLFF. The CDR3 nucleotides read TGTGCCAGCAGCGCGGGACGGGACAGGGATGAAAAACTGTTTTTT.

This clonotype was picked up many times. The chain combines TRBV5-5 with TRBJ1-2, with TRBD1 identical over 12 bases. After removal of 3 bases from V and 7 bases from J, the junction contained 10 bases not matched to a gene. From germline, CDR1 is SGHKS and CDR2 YYEKEE (reference sequence). This CDR3 has 16 amino acids. CDR3 DNA: TGTGCCAGCAGCTCCTCCGGGACAGGGGGCCTAGGTGGCTACACCTTC. Translated: CASSSSGTGGLGGYTF.

There are a few counts of this clonotype. The chain recombines TRBV4-1 with TRBJ2-3; 9 nucleotides match TRBD2. The V gene end was trimmed by 7 bases and the J gene end by 2 bases; junction bases not matched to a gene: 7. Germline lookup yields CDR1 MGHRA and CDR2 YSYEKL. This CDR3 has 15 residues. CDR3 residues: CASTSTSGYTDTQYF. In DNA form, the CDR3 reads TGCGCCAGCACATCGACTAGCGGTTACACAGATACGCAGTATTTT.

The chain carries TRBV5-1 and TRBJ2-3, with D perhaps matching TRBD2 (5 bases). Deletions cut 0 bases from V and 4 bases from J, with 9 bases between. The germline gives CDR1 SGHRS, CDR2 YFSETQ. This CDR3 has 14 amino acids. CDR3 sequence: CASSLERPADTQYF. The CDR3 DNA follows: TGCGCCAGCAGCTTGGAGCGGCCCGCAGATACGCAGTATTTT.

This clonotype was seen a handful of times. The chain recombines TRBV5-1 with TRBJ1-3, with TRBD1 as a possible D gene (5 bases). V was shortened by 0 bases and J by 2 bases, with 9 bases between the two germline ends. This CDR3 region has 15 residues. Germline lookup yields CDR1 SGHRS and CDR2 YFSETQ. CDR3 loop: CASSLEGNPGNTIYF. CDR3 bases: TGCGCCAGCAGCTTGGAGGGGAACCCTGGAAACACCATATATTTT. The full variable domain, its missing parts supplied by reference TRBV5-1 and TRBJ1-3, is KAGVTQTPRYLIKTRGQQVTLSCSPISGHRSVSWYQQTPGQGLQFLFEYFSETQRNKGNFPGRFSGRQFSNSRSEMNVSTLELGDSALYLCASSLEGNPGNTIYFGEGSWLTVV.

The V gene is TRBV4-2, the J gene TRBJ2-7, with TRBD2 identical over 8 bases. CDR1 and CDR2 from the germline V gene are LGHNA and YNFKEQ. CDR3 size: 13 residues. J gave up 5 bases and V 5 bases, and 5 bases lay outside the gene matches. DNA for the CDR3: TGTGCCAGCAGCTCCCGGCGGGGGGACGAGCAGTACTTC. Translated: CASSSRRGDEQYF.

The chain has TRBV20-1 and TRBJ2-3, with 8 bases fitting TRBD1. Trimming took 5 bases from V and 0 from J; bases not matched to a gene: 1. Germline V gives CDR1 DFQATT, CDR2 SNEGSKA (reference sequence). The CDR3 sequence is 13 residues long. The chain's CDR3 is CSARQGSTDTQYF. Written as DNA, the CDR3 is TGCAGTGCTCGACAGGGGAGCACAGATACGCAGTATTTT.

This clonotype was seen only a few times. V and J are TRBV6-6 and TRBJ2-7; possible D gene TRBD2, 7 bases. V lost 0 bases to trimming and J lost 10 bases, with 10 bases between them. The CDR3 runs 12 residues. Germline values: CDR1 MNHNY, CDR2 SVGAGI (reference sequence). The CDR3 protein is CASSYSGGPQYV. Written as DNA, the CDR3 is TGTGCCAGCAGTTACTCGGGGGGGCCTCAGTACGTC.

The table lists this clonotype with a few counts. The V gene is TRBV6-5, the J gene TRBJ2-3; D remains unclear. Trimming stripped 0 bases from V and 3 bases from J, with 16 bases between. The CDR3 extends over 17 amino acids. Germline-derived CDR1 and CDR2 are MNHEY and SVGAGI. CDR3 loop: CASSYSSTTTGTDTQYF. The CDR3 region has the DNA TGTGCCAGCAGTTACTCGAGTACCACGACTGGTACAGATACGCAGTATTTT.

Only one count was recorded for this clonotype. The rearrangement joins TRBV7-2 to TRBJ2-3, with 9 nucleotides matching TRBD2. Trimming at V came to 3 bases and at J to 0 bases, leaving 4 bases not matched to a gene. The CDR3 contains 16 residues. CDR1 and CDR2 from the germline V gene are SGHTA and FQGNSA. The CDR3: CASSFRAGGSTDTQYF. CDR3 DNA: TGTGCCAGCAGCTTTCGGGCGGGGGGGAGCACAGATACGCAGTATTTT. Full variable domain (remainder filled in from reference TRBV7-2 and TRBJ2-3): GAGVSQSPSNKVTEKGKDVELRCDPISGHTALYWYRQSLGQGLEFLIYFQGNSAPDKSGLPSDRFSAERTGGSVSTLTIQRTQQEDSAVYLCASSFRAGGSTDTQYFGPGTRLTVL.

This clonotype came up a few times. The V and J genes are TRBV6-5 and TRBJ2-2, with D perhaps given as TRBD1 or TRBD2 (5 bases each). This CDR3 region has 14 residues. Per the germline V gene, CDR1 is MNHEY and CDR2 is SVGAGI. V lost 5 bases, J lost 6 bases, and 13 bases lay in between. CDR3 residues: CASSRLREPGELFF. The DNA for the CDR3 is TGTGCCAGCAGTCGTCTCAGGGAGCCCGGGGAGCTGTTTTTT.

Only a few counts were recorded for this clonotype. The chain has TRBV20-1 and TRBJ2-3; TRBD2 matches 11 bases. This CDR3 spans 18 amino acids. V lost 2 bases, J lost 1 base, and 11 bases stayed unmatched. From germline, CDR1 is DFQATT and CDR2 SNEGSKA (reference sequence). The CDR3 protein is CSARSPGRLAGRTDTQYF. The DNA for the CDR3 is TGCAGTGCTAGATCCCCCGGGAGACTAGCGGGGCGCACAGATACGCAGTATTTT.